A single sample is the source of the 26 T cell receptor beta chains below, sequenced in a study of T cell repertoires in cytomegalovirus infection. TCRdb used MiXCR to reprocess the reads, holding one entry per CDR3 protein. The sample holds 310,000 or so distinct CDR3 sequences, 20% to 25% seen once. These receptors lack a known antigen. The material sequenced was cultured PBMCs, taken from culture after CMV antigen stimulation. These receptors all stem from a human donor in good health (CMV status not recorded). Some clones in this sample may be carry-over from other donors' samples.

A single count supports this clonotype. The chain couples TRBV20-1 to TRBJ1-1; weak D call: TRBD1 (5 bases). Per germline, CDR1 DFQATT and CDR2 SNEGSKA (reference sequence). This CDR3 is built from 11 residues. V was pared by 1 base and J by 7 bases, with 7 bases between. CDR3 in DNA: TGCAGTGCTAGAGGACAGTTTGAAGCTTTCTTT. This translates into CSARGQFEAFF.

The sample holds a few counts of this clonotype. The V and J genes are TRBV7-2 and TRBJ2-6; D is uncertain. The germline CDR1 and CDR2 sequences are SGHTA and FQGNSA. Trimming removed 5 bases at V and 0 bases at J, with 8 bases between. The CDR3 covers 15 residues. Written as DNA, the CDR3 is TGTGCCAGCAGCAGGGCTAGCTCTGGGGCCAACGTCCTGACTTTC. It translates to CASSRASSGANVLTF.

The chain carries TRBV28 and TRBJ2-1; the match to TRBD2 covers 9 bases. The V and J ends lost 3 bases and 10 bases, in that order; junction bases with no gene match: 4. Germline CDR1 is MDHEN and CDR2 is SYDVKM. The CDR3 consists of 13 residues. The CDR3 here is CASSFSAGGEQFF. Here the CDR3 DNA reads TGTGCCAGCAGTTTTTCCGCGGGAGGGGAGCAGTTCTTC.

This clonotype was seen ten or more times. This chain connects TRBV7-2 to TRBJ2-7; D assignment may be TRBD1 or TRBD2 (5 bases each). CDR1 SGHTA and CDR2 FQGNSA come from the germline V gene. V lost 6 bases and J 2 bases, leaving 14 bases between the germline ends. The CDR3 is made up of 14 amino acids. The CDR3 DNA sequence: TGTGCCAGCAGGCACACGGGACGCACCTACGAGCAGTACTTC. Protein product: CASRHTGRTYEQYF.

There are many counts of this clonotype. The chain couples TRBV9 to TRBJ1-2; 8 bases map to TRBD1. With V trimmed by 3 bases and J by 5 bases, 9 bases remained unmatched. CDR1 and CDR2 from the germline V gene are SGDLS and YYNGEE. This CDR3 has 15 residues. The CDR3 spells CASSAQLTGEYGYTF. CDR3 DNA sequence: TGTGCCAGCAGCGCACAACTGACAGGGGAATATGGCTACACCTTC. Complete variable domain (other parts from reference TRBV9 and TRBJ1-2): DSGVTQTPKHLITATGQRVTLRCSPRSGDLSVYWYQQSLDQGLQFLIQYYNGEERAKGNILERFSAQQFPDLHSELNLSSLELGDSALYFCASSAQLTGEYGYTFGSGTRLTVV.

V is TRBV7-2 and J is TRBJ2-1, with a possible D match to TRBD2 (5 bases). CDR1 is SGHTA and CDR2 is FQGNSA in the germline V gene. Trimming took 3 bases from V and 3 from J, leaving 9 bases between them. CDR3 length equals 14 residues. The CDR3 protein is CASSFGSNYNEQFF. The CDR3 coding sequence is TGTGCCAGCAGCTTTGGGAGTAACTACAATGAGCAGTTCTTC.

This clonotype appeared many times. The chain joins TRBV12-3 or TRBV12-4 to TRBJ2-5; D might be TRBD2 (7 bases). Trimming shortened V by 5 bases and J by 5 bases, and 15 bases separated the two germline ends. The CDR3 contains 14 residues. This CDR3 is CASSPWGGRETQYF. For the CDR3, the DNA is TGTGCCAGCAGTCCCTGGGGGGGCAGGGAGACCCAGTACTTC.

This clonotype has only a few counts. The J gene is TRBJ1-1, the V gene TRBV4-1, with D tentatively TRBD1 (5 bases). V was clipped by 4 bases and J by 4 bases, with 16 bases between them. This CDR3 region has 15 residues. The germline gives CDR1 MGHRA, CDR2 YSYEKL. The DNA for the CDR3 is TGCGCCAGCAGCCTTTTGAGGACGGGGGTCACTGAAGCTTTCTTT. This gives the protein CASSLLRTGVTEAFF.

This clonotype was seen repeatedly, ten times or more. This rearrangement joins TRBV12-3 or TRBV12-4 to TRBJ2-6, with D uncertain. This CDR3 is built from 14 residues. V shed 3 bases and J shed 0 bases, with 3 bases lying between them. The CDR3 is CASSFDSGANVLTF. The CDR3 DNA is TGTGCCAGCAGTTTCGACTCTGGGGCCAACGTCCTGACTTTC.

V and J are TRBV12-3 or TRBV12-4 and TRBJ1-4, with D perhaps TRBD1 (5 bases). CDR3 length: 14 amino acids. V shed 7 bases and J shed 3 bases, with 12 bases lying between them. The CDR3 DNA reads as TGTGCCAGCACCCCAGGGACCCCTAATGAAAAACTGTTTTTT. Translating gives CASTPGTPNEKLFF.

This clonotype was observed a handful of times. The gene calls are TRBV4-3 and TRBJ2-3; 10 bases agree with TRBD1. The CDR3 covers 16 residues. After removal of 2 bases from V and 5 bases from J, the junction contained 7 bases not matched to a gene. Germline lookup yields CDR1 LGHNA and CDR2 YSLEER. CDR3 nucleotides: TGCGCCAGCAGCCAAAACCGGGACAGGGGTCAAGATACGCAGTATTTT. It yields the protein CASSQNRDRGQDTQYF.

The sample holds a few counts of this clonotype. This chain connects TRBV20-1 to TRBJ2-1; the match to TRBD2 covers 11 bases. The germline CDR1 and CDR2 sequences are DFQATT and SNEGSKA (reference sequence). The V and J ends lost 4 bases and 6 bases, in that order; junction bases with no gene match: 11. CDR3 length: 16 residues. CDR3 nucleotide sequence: TGCAGTGCTAAGCGGCCTAGCGGGAGGCGACTCAATGAGCAGTTCTTC. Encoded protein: CSAKRPSGRRLNEQFF.

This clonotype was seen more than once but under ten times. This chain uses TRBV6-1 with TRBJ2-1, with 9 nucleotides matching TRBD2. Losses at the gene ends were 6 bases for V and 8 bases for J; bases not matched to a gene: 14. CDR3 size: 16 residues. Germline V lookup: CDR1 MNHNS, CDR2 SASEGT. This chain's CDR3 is CASRSIAGERRDEQFF. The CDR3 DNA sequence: TGTGCCAGCAGATCGATAGCGGGAGAAAGACGGGATGAGCAGTTCTTC.

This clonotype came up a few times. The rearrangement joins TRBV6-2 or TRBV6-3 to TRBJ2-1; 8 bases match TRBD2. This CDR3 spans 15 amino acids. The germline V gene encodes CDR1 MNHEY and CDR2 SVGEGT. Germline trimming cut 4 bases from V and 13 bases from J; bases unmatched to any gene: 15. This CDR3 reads CASSWSLTGGPNQFF. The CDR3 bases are TGTGCCAGCAGTTGGTCCTTAACGGGAGGGCCTAACCAGTTCTTC.

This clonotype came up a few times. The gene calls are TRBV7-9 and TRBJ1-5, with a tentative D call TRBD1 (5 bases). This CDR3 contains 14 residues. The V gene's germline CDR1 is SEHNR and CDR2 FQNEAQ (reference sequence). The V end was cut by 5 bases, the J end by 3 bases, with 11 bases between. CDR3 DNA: TGTGCCAGCAGCCCGGGGGTTTACAATCAGCCCCAGCATTTT. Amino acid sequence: CASSPGVYNQPQHF.

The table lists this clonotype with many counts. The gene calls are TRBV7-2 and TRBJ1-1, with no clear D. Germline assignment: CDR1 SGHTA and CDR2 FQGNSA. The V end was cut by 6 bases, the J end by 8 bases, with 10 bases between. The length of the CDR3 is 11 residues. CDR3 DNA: TGTGCCAGCAGTTCCTACCAGGAAGCTTTCTTT. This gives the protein CASSSYQEAFF.

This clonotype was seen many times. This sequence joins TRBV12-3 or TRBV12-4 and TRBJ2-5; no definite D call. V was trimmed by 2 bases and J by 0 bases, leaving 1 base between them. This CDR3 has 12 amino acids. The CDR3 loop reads CASSLHQETQYF. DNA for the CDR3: TGTGCCAGCAGTTTACACCAAGAGACCCAGTACTTC.

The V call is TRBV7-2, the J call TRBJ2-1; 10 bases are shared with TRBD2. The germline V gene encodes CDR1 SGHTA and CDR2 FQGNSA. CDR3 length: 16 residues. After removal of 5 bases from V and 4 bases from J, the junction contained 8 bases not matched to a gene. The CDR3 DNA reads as TGTGCCAGCAGCCCGGGAGGACTAGCGGCATACAATGAGCAGTTCTTC. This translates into CASSPGGLAAYNEQFF.

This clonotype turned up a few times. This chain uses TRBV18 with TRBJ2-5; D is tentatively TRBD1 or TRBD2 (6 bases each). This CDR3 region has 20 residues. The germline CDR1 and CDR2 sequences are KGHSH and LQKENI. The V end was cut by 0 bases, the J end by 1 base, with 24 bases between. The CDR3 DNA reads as TGTGCCAGCTCACCACCCGGAGGGGGTTATAGGAGACGGAGCCAAGAGACCCAGTACTTC. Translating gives CASSPPGGGYRRRSQETQYF.

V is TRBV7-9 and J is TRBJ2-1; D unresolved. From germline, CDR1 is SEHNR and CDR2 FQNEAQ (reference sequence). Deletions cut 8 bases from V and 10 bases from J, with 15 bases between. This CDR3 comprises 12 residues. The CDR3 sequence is CASGNLLSEQFF. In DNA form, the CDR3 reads TGTGCCAGCGGTAACCTTCTGTCGGAGCAGTTCTTC. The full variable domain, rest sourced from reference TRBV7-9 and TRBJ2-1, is DTGVSQNPRHKITKRGQNVTFRCDPISEHNRLYWYRQTLGQGPEFLTYFQNEAQLEKSRLLSDRFSAERPKGSFSTLEIQRTEQGDSAMYLCASGNLLSEQFFGPGTRLTVL.

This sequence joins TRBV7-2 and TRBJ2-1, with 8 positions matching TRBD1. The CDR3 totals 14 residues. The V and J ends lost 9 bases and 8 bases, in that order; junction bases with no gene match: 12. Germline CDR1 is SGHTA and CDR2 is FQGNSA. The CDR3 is CASNGAGGWDEQFF. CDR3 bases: TGTGCCAGTAACGGGGCAGGGGGCTGGGATGAGCAGTTCTTC.

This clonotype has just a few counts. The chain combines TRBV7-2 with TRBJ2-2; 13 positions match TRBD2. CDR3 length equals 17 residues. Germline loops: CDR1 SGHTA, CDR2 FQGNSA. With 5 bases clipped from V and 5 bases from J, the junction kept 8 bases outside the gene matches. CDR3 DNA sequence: TGTGCCAGCAGCGTCGGACTAGCGGGAGTGGGGACCGGGGAGCTGTTTTTT. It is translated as CASSVGLAGVGTGELFF.

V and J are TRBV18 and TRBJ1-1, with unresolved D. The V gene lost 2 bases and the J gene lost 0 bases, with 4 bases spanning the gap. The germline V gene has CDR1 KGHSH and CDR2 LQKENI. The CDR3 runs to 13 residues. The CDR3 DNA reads TGTGCCAGCTCACCAAAGTTGAACACTGAAGCTTTCTTT. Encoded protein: CASSPKLNTEAFF.

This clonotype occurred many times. The DNA of the CDR3 is TGTGCCAGCAGCTCGGGACTAGATTGGCATGAGCAGTTCTTC. Translating it yields CASSSGLDWHEQFF. This chain connects TRBV7-2 to TRBJ2-1, with 8 bases lining up with TRBD2. The CDR3 has 14 residues. Germline V gene lookup returns CDR1 SGHTA and CDR2 FQGNSA. Losses at the gene ends were 4 bases for V and 8 bases for J; bases not matched to a gene: 7.

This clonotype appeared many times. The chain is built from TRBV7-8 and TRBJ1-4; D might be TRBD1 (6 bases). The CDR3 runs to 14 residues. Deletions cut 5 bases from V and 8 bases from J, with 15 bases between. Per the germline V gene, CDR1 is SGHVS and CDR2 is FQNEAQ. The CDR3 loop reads CASSLRRGGEKLFF. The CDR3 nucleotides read TGTGCCAGCAGCCTCCGCAGGGGAGGAGAAAAACTGTTTTTT.

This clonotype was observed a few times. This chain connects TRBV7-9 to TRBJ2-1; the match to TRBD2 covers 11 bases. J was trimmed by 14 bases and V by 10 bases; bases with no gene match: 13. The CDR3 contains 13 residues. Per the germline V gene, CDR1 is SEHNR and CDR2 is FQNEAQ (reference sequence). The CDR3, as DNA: TGTGCCACCCCCGTAGCGGGAGGGCCCATGAAGTTCTTC. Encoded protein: CATPVAGGPMKFF.